One and the same sample provided the 17 T cell receptor beta chains below, sequenced in a study of blood T cell repertoires in COVID-19. Profiled with immunoSEQ multiplex PCR; TCRdb holds only in-frame clones, not every one. The sample consists of approximately 170,000 clones, approximately 86% of them appearing once. Sequenced: peripheral blood. All receptors derive from a man in his fifties or sixties who had recovered from COVID-19.

Only one count was recorded for this clone. This sequence joins TRBV12-3 or TRBV12-4 and TRBJ2-3; tentative D call: TRBD1 (6 bases). CDR3 length: 12 residues. Trimming removed 3 bases from V and 6 bases from J, with 7 bases in between. This chain's CDR3 is CASSFQGDTQYF. The CDR3 DNA sequence: TGTGCCAGCAGTTTTCAGGGGGATACGCAGTATTTT.

On this clone: One junction end does not reproduce the germline sequence, and a read error may be involved. This chain connects TRBV7-7 to TRBJ2-2; 15 positions match TRBD2. This CDR3 contains 17 residues. Germline CDR1 and CDR2: SSHAT and FNYEAQ (reference sequence). As DNA, the CDR3 is TGTGCTAGCAGCCGGACTAGCGGGGGGGCGAACACCGGGGAGCTGTTTTTT. Translating it yields CASSRTSGGANTGELFF.

The rearrangement links TRBV27 to TRBJ1-1; D not certain. CDR1 and CDR2 (germline): MNHEY, SMNVEV (reference sequence). The germline V and J ends were trimmed by 2 bases and 3 bases, with 13 bases remaining between them. This CDR3 has 15 residues. This chain's CDR3 is CASSLAGFSHTEAFF. In DNA form, the CDR3 reads TGTGCCAGCAGTTTAGCAGGCTTCTCACACACTGAAGCTTTCTTT.

The CDR3 region has the DNA TGTGCCAGCAGTGACCGATTTCCGGGACAGGGAAACAATGAGCAGTTCTTC. Amino acids: CASSDRFPGQGNNEQFF. The chain combines TRBV2 with TRBJ2-1; 9 bases fit TRBD1. This CDR3 has 17 amino acids. CDR1 is SNHLY, CDR2 FYNNEI, per germline. J lost 5 bases, V lost 3 bases, and 11 bases had no gene match.

The CDR3, as DNA: TGTGCCAGCAGCTTGGCCTCGGGACAGCGTTATGGCTACACCTTC. Translated: CASSLASGQRYGYTF. V usage is TRBV5-4 and J usage is TRBJ1-2; 7 bases map to TRBD1. The germline gives CDR1 SGHNT, CDR2 YYREEE (reference sequence). Trimming cost V 0 bases and J 5 bases; bases outside gene matches: 7. The CDR3 contains 15 residues. Full variable domain (rest looked up from reference TRBV5-4 and TRBJ1-2): ETGVTQSPTHLIKTRGQQVTLRCSSQSGHNTVSWYQQALGQGPQFIFQYYREEENGRGNFPPRFSGLQFPNYSSELNVNALELDDSALYLCASSLASGQRYGYTFGSGTRLTVV.

This clone was recorded a few times. V gene TRBV15 combines with J gene TRBJ1-5; TRBD1 aligns across 12 bases. V lost 3 bases and J lost 0; bases outside the gene matches: 9. This CDR3 spans 19 amino acids. Germline-derived CDR1 and CDR2 are LNHNV and YYDKDF (reference sequence). The CDR3 region is CATSRRGQGAFFSNQPQHF. The DNA for the CDR3 is TGTGCCACCAGCAGGAGGGGACAGGGGGCTTTCTTTAGCAATCAGCCCCAGCATTTT.

The CDR3 loop is CASGRGTATEAFF. CDR3 DNA: TGTGCTAGTGGCCGAGGGACAGCCACTGAAGCTTTCTTT. The chain recombines TRBV12-5 with TRBJ1-1; 7 bases agree with TRBD1. Germline assignment: CDR1 LGHNT and CDR2 FRNRAP. V shed 6 bases, J shed 4 bases, and the junction held 5 bases outside the gene matches. The CDR3 loop spans 13 amino acids.

About this clone: A single base separates this from a much larger clone, so it may be a read error. V usage is TRBV4-1 and J usage is TRBJ2-5; 8 positions agree with TRBD2. This CDR3 contains 16 residues. Germline CDR1 and CDR2: MGHRA and YSYEKL. CDR3 sequence reads: CVSSQEAAGAQETQYF. The DNA for the CDR3 is TGCGTCAGCAGCCAAGAGGCAGCGGGGGCTCAAGAGACCCAGTACTTC.

The chain couples TRBV5-1 to TRBJ2-6, with a possible D match to TRBD1 (5 bases). Germline values: CDR1 SGHRS, CDR2 YFSETQ. Trimming shortened V by 4 bases and J by 2 bases, and 7 bases separated the two germline ends. The CDR3 loop spans 14 amino acids. CDR3 nucleotide sequence: TGCGCCAGCAGCCTGACAGCTGGGGCCAACGTCCTGACTTTC. Translated: CASSLTAGANVLTF. The full variable domain, its missing parts supplied by reference TRBV5-1 and TRBJ2-6, is KAGVTQTPRYLIKTRGQQVTLSCSPISGHRSVSWYQQTPGQGLQFLFEYFSETQRNKGNFPGRFSGRQFSNSRSEMNVSTLELGDSALYLCASSLTAGANVLTFGAGSRLTVL.

The chain combines TRBV18 with TRBJ1-2; 7 bases match TRBD1. V shed 1 base, J shed 0 bases, and the junction held 5 bases outside the gene matches. The CDR3 runs 16 residues. CDR1 and CDR2 from the germline V gene are KGHSH and LQKENI. The CDR3 region is CASSPLGTDPNYGYTF. CDR3 DNA sequence: TGTGCCAGCTCACCACTCGGGACAGATCCTAACTATGGCTACACCTTC. Full variable domain (remainder filled in from reference TRBV18 and TRBJ1-2): NAGVMQNPRHLVRRRGQEARLRCSPMKGHSHVYWYRQLPEEGLKFMVYLQKENIIDESGMPKERFSAEFPKEGPSILRIQQVVRGDSAAYFCASSPLGTDPNYGYTFGSGTRLTVV.

The CDR3 spells CASRLQGVETEAFF. CDR3 bases: TGTGCCAGCAGGCTACAGGGGGTTGAGACTGAAGCTTTCTTT. The rearrangement joins TRBV6-5 to TRBJ1-1, with 8 nucleotides matching TRBD1. Germline V CDR1 and CDR2: MNHEY, SVGAGI. J lost 5 bases, V lost 6 bases, and 8 bases had no gene match. The CDR3 contains 14 residues.

The J gene is TRBJ2-7, the V gene TRBV10-3, with TRBD1 matching over 7 bases. CDR3 length: 12 residues. The V segment lost 6 bases and the J segment 6 bases; nucleotides outside the gene matches: 5. The germline V gene has CDR1 ENHRY and CDR2 SYGVKD. The CDR3 DNA is TGTGCCATCAGCCAGACAGGGAGCGAGCAGTACTTC. The encoded protein is CAISQTGSEQYF.

The chain links TRBV6-1 to TRBJ1-1, with no clear D. The CDR3 length is 12 residues. The V and J ends lost 2 bases and 5 bases respectively, with 6 bases between them. Germline loops: CDR1 MNHNS, CDR2 SASEGT. The CDR3, as DNA: TGTGCCAGCAGTGAATTGACTACTGAAGCTTTCTTT. Protein: CASSELTTEAFF.

The CDR3 loop is CASSIGGTSGGDTQYF. The CDR3, as DNA: TGTGCCAGTAGTATAGGTGGGACTAGCGGGGGAGATACGCAGTATTTT. The chain employs TRBV19 and TRBJ2-3; 14 positions match TRBD2. The CDR3 has 16 amino acids. CDR1 is LNHDA and CDR2 is SQIVND in the germline V gene (reference sequence). The V segment lost 1 base and the J segment 5 bases; nucleotides outside the gene matches: 2. The variable domain in full, with the rest retrieved from reference TRBV19 and TRBJ2-3, is DGGITQSPKYLFRKEGQNVTLSCEQNLNHDAMYWYRQDPGQGLRLIYYSQIVNDFQKGDIAEGYSVSREKKESFPLTVTSAQKNPTAFYLCASSIGGTSGGDTQYFGPGTRLTVL.

The chain joins TRBV29-1 to TRBJ2-1; 7 nucleotides line up with TRBD1. The CDR3 runs 12 residues. Germline trimming cut 6 bases from V and 5 bases from J; bases unmatched to any gene: 4. In germline, CDR1 is SQVTM, CDR2 ANQGSEA. The CDR3 is CSVSGTDNEQFF. The CDR3 DNA follows: TGCAGCGTCTCTGGGACAGACAATGAGCAGTTCTTC.

In DNA, the CDR3 is TGCAGCGTACAAGGGGACAGGGGATACAATGAGCAGTTCTTC. This encodes CSVQGDRGYNEQFF. The V gene is TRBV29-1, the J gene TRBJ2-1; TRBD1 agrees at 10 bases. Germline CDR1 SQVTM, CDR2 ANQGSEA. The J segment lost 4 bases and the V segment lost 6 bases, leaving 6 bases of the junction unmatched. The CDR3 totals 14 residues.

This sequence joins TRBV6-6 and TRBJ1-5; 9 bases map to TRBD1. CDR1 and CDR2 from the germline V gene are MNHNY and SVGAGI (reference sequence). With V trimmed by 8 bases and J by 7 bases, 9 bases remained unmatched. The CDR3 totals 14 residues. CDR3 loop: CASGLQGARQPQHF. The DNA for the CDR3 is TGTGCCAGCGGACTACAGGGGGCGAGGCAGCCCCAGCATTTT.